This T cell receptor beta chain stems from a study of blood T cells in healthy people across ages. The authors ran a second PCR of roughly 6 to 12 cycles using a sample-barcoded 5' primer and a J-beta primer mix. TCRdb called the 5' RACE reads again in MiXCR, with one record for every CDR3 protein. The sample yields approximately 800,000 distinct CDR3 sequences, roughly 25% seen once. A word on this clonotype: Its antigen is not known.

Points from the study as a whole: Diversity figures derived from one million T cells were judged to underestimate the true value. Relative to aged donors, long-lived donors carried more naive CD4+ cells and displayed higher diversity.

The sample was also reused in another study, on T cells of mothers and their children. That report adds: It was through the M1S primer of the second PCR that sample barcodes and 2-4 random nucleotides were added. The yield was over 9 million TCR beta CDR3 reads from each mother and around 2.9 million from each child.

Material: blood. The source of this sequence is a boy between 5 and 17 years old in good health.

The CDR3 is CASSLFPFDTGSPNNSPLHF. In DNA form, the CDR3 reads TGCGCCAGCAGCTTGTTCCCGTTTGATACCGGGAGCCCGAATAATTCACCCCTCCACTTT. The rearrangement joins TRBV5-1 to TRBJ1-6; D is unresolved. Trimming stripped 1 base from V and 5 bases from J, with 25 bases between. CDR1 SGHRS and CDR2 YFSETQ come from the germline V gene. This CDR3 has 20 residues.